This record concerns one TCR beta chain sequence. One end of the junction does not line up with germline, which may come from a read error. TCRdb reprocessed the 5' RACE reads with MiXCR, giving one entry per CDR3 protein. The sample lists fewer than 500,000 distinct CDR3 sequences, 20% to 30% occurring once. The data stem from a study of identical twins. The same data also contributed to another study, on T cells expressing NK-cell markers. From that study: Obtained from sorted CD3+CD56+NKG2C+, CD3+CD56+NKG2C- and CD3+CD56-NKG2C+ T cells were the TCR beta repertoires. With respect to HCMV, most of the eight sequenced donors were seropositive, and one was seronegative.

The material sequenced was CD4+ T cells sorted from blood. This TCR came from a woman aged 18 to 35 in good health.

Written as DNA, the CDR3 is TGTGCCAGCAGTTTCGCAGCAGGACAGGGCTCCTTC. Translated, it gives CASSFAAGQGSF. The chain carries TRBV12-3 or TRBV12-4 and TRBJ2-7; 8 bases match TRBD1. The length of the CDR3 is 12 residues.